A single sample is the source of the 13 T cell receptor beta chains below, sequenced in a study of metastatic and nonmetastatic thyroid tumors. No treatment of any kind had been given to any patient before thyroid surgery. TCRdb re-analyzed the PCR reads using MiXCR. The sample holds around 13,000 clones, approximately 30% seen once. Sequenced material: tumor tissue. These receptors all stem from a male donor with papillary thyroid cancer or a benign thyroid nodule (not recorded which). Some clones in this sample may be carry-over from other donors' samples.

This chain uses TRBV19 with TRBJ1-5, with 7 nucleotides matching TRBD1. Germline V gene data show CDR1 as LNHDA and CDR2 as SQIVND (reference sequence). The CDR3 is 17 amino acids. J lost 3 bases, V lost 6 bases, and 14 bases had no gene match. CDR3 protein: CASSPDRTRTVNQPQHF. The CDR3 coding sequence is TGTGCCAGTAGCCCGGACAGGACGCGGACTGTCAATCAGCCCCAGCATTTT.

Sample share makes this clone large. This chain joins TRBV28 and TRBJ1-2, with D unclear. The CDR3 length is 14 residues. From germline, CDR1 is MDHEN and CDR2 SYDVKM. The germline V and J ends were trimmed by 5 bases and 4 bases, with 14 bases remaining between them. The CDR3 DNA reads TGTGCCAGCAGTCCCCCCGAAAGGGTCTATGGCTACACCTTC. Residues: CASSPPERVYGYTF.

This clone appeared a few times. The chain links TRBV12-3 or TRBV12-4 to TRBJ1-2; TRBD1 matches at 7 bases. The CDR3 extends over 13 amino acids. V was pared by 5 bases and J by 6 bases, with 6 bases of the junction left unmatched. The CDR3 loop reads CASSPLTGNGYTF. CDR3 in DNA: TGTGCCAGCAGTCCCTTGACAGGGAATGGCTACACCTTC.

This clone is labeled as medium-sized (0.01 to 0.1%). The rearrangement joins TRBV19 to TRBJ2-1, with TRBD2 identical over 7 bases. Germline V gene data show CDR1 as LNHDA and CDR2 as SQIVND (reference sequence). The J segment lost 6 bases and the V segment lost 5 bases, leaving 19 bases of the junction unmatched. CDR3 length: 18 amino acids. The CDR3 is CASSSTGGGRVDFNEQFF. DNA for the CDR3: TGTGCCAGTAGTTCGACTGGGGGGGGGAGAGTAGATTTCAATGAGCAGTTCTTC.

The chain joins TRBV12-3 or TRBV12-4 to TRBJ1-2; 7 nucleotides agree with TRBD1. The V gene end was trimmed by 6 bases and the J gene end by 8 bases; junction bases not matched to a gene: 9. The CDR3 has 13 amino acids. In nucleotides, the CDR3 is TGTGCCAGCAGCCGTGGGAGGGGGCAAGGCTACACCTTC. Amino acids: CASSRGRGQGYTF.

The gene calls are TRBV5-1 and TRBJ1-2; D gene ambiguous. The V gene's germline CDR1 is SGHRS and CDR2 YFSETQ. This CDR3 contains 13 residues. Trimming removed 4 bases from V and 9 bases from J, with 16 bases in between. DNA for the CDR3: TGCGCCAGCAGCACCGGGCAAATTGGGAGCTACACCTTC. Residues: CASSTGQIGSYTF.

This clone was found a few times. The junction departs from the called germline gene at one end, perhaps through a read error. This chain uses TRBV28 with TRBJ2-7; D gene ambiguous. The CDR3 loop spans 11 amino acids. Germline V CDR1 and CDR2: MDHEN, SYDVKM. The DNA for the CDR3 is TGTGTCAGCCATGCAGGACGCGATCAGTACTTC. Translated: CVSHAGRDQYF. Drawing the rest from reference TRBV28 and TRBJ2-7, the complete variable domain is DVKVTQSSRYLVKRTGEKVFLECVQDMDHENMFWYRQDPGLGLRLIYFSYDVKMKEKGDIPEGYSVSREKKERFSLILESASTNQTSMYLCVSHAGRDQYFGPGTRLTVT.

This sequence joins TRBV2 and TRBJ2-1, with D unresolved. The CDR3 covers 13 residues. Trimming took 6 bases from V and 5 from J, leaving 11 bases between them. Per germline, CDR1 SNHLY and CDR2 FYNNEI. CDR3 region: CASRFAGDNEQFF. The CDR3 DNA is TGTGCCAGCAGGTTCGCCGGAGACAATGAGCAGTTCTTC.

This chain joins TRBV11-1 and TRBJ2-2; the D gene is possibly TRBD1 (6 bases). With 1 base removed from V and 7 bases from J, the gap between germline ends came to 16 bases. Germline V gene data show CDR1 as SGHAT and CDR2 as FQDESV (reference sequence). The CDR3 is made up of 16 amino acids. The CDR3 DNA reads TGTGCCAGCAGCTTAGATTCCTGGAGCAGGGGCGGGGAGCTGTTTTTT. It translates to CASSLDSWSRGGELFF. The complete variable domain, with remaining parts taken from reference TRBV11-1 and TRBJ2-2, reads EAEVAQSPRYKITEKSQAVAFWCDPISGHATLYWYRQILGQGPELLVQFQDESVVDDSQLPKDRFSAERLKGVDSTLKIQPAELGDSAMYLCASSLDSWSRGGELFFGEGSRLTVL.

About this clone: The junction shows a germline mismatch at one end, possibly a read error. This chain joins TRBV27 and TRBJ1-1; no definite D call. The CDR3 spans 15 residues. The germline CDR1 and CDR2 sequences are MNHEY and SMNVEV (reference sequence). The CDR3 sequence: CAISLGGWVNTEAFF. The CDR3 DNA reads TGTGCCATCAGTTTGGGTGGATGGGTCAACACTGAAGCTTTCTTT.

At least ten counts were recorded for this clone. The J gene is TRBJ2-3, the V gene TRBV19; 9 bases line up with TRBD1. V dropped 3 bases and J dropped 1; count of bases not matched to a gene: 5. Germline V gives CDR1 LNHDA, CDR2 SQIVND (reference sequence). The CDR3 length is 16 residues. CDR3 loop: CASSITGGSGTDTQYF. As DNA, the CDR3 is TGTGCCAGTAGTATCACAGGGGGCTCCGGCACAGATACGCAGTATTTT.

The table lists this clone with a few counts. The J gene is TRBJ2-5, the V gene TRBV27; perhaps TRBD2 as D (6 bases). V was pared by 8 bases and J by 4 bases, with 14 bases between. The CDR3 covers 13 residues. CDR1 is MNHEY, CDR2 SMNVEV, per germline (reference sequence). The CDR3 protein is CASGGTRLETQYF. CDR3 DNA sequence: TGTGCCAGCGGGGGGACGAGGTTAGAGACCCAGTACTTC.

V gene TRBV12-3 or TRBV12-4 combines with J gene TRBJ1-3; TRBD1 matches 10 bases. CDR3 length: 18 amino acids. The trim removed 7 bases at V and 3 bases at J, leaving 15 bases unmatched. CDR3 DNA: TGTGCCAGCACCAGACAGGGGGCGACTCGAAATATTGGAAACACCATATATTTT. Protein: CASTRQGATRNIGNTIYF.